The 17 T cell receptor beta chains given below trace back to one sample, sequenced in a study of blood T cell repertoires in COVID-19. TCRdb's table, derived via immunoSEQ multiplex PCR, lists solely in-frame clones and lacks some. The sample yields 150,000 to 200,000 clones, 80% to 90% seen once. Sequencing used peripheral blood. Receptor source: a man between 60 and 70 years old with acute or convalescent COVID-19.

The chain has TRBV5-1 and TRBJ2-2; 10 nucleotides line up with TRBD1. Germline V gene sequence: CDR1 SGHRS, CDR2 YFSETQ. Unmatched junction bases numbered 8, after V lost 2 bases and J lost 4 bases. This CDR3 has 17 residues. The DNA for the CDR3 is TGCGCCAGCAGCTTCCGGGACAGGGGTAGGGGCACCGGGGAGCTGTTTTTT. This translates into CASSFRDRGRGTGELFF.

This rearrangement joins TRBV18 to TRBJ2-6; maybe TRBD1 (6 bases). V was trimmed by 5 bases and J by 4 bases, leaving 21 bases between them. Germline lookup yields CDR1 KGHSH and CDR2 LQKENI. This CDR3 has 18 residues. The CDR3 loop reads CASSSRKGDRGGANVLTF. For the CDR3, the DNA is TGTGCCAGCTCATCTAGAAAGGGGGACCGCGGAGGGGCCAACGTCCTGACTTTC.

The gene calls are TRBV11-2 and TRBJ2-1; D might be TRBD1 (6 bases). Germline V gene sequence: CDR1 SGHAT, CDR2 FQNNGV. Trimming took 4 bases from V and 1 from J, leaving 14 bases between them. The CDR3 is made up of 16 amino acids. CDR3 nucleotides: TGTGCCAGCAGCTCATTACAGGGATCTTCCTACAATGAGCAGTTCTTC. This gives the protein CASSSLQGSSYNEQFF.

The CDR3 DNA reads TGTGCCTGGAGTTTCCCGACTAGCGGTACCGGAGATACGCAGTATTTT. Translating it yields CAWSFPTSGTGDTQYF. The chain recombines TRBV30 with TRBJ2-3; 9 bases fit TRBD2. Germline V gene sequence: CDR1 GTSNPN, CDR2 SVGIG (reference sequence). The CDR3 sequence is 16 residues long. Unmatched junction bases numbered 11, after V lost 2 bases and J lost 5 bases.

The V and J genes are TRBV24-1 and TRBJ2-3; D is undetermined. Germline V lookup: CDR1 KGHDR, CDR2 SFDVKD. This CDR3 has 16 residues. Between the trimmed V and J ends, which lost 4 bases and 0 bases, there was a span of 13 bases. CDR3 coding DNA: TGTGCCACCAGTGACTCCGGGTCTCCTAGCACAGATACGCAGTATTTT. Protein product: CATSDSGSPSTDTQYF.

V usage is TRBV11-2 and J usage is TRBJ1-6; a weak D match, TRBD1 (5 bases). Germline V gives CDR1 SGHAT, CDR2 FQNNGV. Trimming pared 5 bases from V and 9 bases from J, leaving 17 bases between. There are 15 residues in the CDR3. Here the CDR3 DNA reads TGTGCCAGCAGCCCAGTAGGGGACTGGGGTTCACCCCTCCACTTT. This sequence encodes CASSPVGDWGSPLHF.

The rearrangement links TRBV24-1 to TRBJ2-1; TRBD1 matches 9 bases. The V gene's germline CDR1 is KGHDR and CDR2 SFDVKD. The V gene end was trimmed by 1 base and the J gene end by 7 bases; junction bases not matched to a gene: 10. The CDR3 extends over 17 amino acids. The DNA for the CDR3 is TGTGCCACCAGTGATTTAGGGCAAGGACAGGGGAAGAATGAGCAGTTCTTC. Translation gives CATSDLGQGQGKNEQFF.

The V gene is TRBV6-5, the J gene TRBJ2-2; D uncertain. Germline V CDR1 and CDR2: MNHEY, SVGAGI. V was shortened by 5 bases and J by 2 bases, with 12 bases between the two germline ends. The CDR3 spans 15 residues. In DNA, the CDR3 is TGTGCCAGCAGTAATCCGGGTTACAACACCGGGGAGCTGTTTTTT. It codes for CASSNPGYNTGELFF.

This clone was observed many times. V is TRBV10-3 and J is TRBJ2-5, with D tentatively TRBD2 (6 bases). Germline values: CDR1 ENHRY, CDR2 SYGVKD. Deletions cut 0 bases from V and 5 bases from J, with 16 bases between. This CDR3 is built from 16 residues. The CDR3 bases are TGTGCCATCAGTGAGTCGAGAACTAGCTCGGCGGAGACCCAGTACTTC. Protein: CAISESRTSSAETQYF.

A single count supports this clone. The CDR3 protein is CASSQDVGRGKGEVEAEAFF. CDR3 DNA sequence: TGTGCCAGCAGCCAAGATGTGGGCAGGGGGAAAGGGGAGGTGGAAGCTGAAGCTTTCTTT. The chain recombines TRBV4-2 with TRBJ1-1, with TRBD1 matching 7 bases. V shed 0 bases, J shed 6 bases, and the junction held 22 bases outside the gene matches. Germline CDR1 and CDR2: LGHNA and YNFKEQ. The CDR3 length is 20 residues.

This clone was detected only once. The chain joins TRBV5-5 to TRBJ2-1; D perhaps matches TRBD1 (6 bases). V dropped 6 bases and J dropped 7 bases, with 20 bases sitting between them. The germline CDR1 and CDR2 sequences are SGHKS and YYEKEE (reference sequence). This CDR3 region has 15 residues. CDR3 residues: CASKTFGGPQNEQFF. Written as DNA, the CDR3 is TGTGCCAGCAAGACCTTTGGGGGCCCACAAAATGAGCAGTTCTTC.

The J gene is TRBJ2-3, the V gene TRBV24-1, with unresolved D. The germline V gene has CDR1 KGHDR and CDR2 SFDVKD. There are 16 residues in the CDR3. Trimming removed 4 bases at V and 3 bases at J, with 16 bases between. CDR3 residues: CATSDRTSVRTDTQYF. CDR3 sequence (DNA): TGTGCCACCAGTGACCGAACGAGCGTGCGGACAGATACGCAGTATTTT.

The chain links TRBV12-1 to TRBJ1-5. TRBV12-1 is flagged as a pseudogene. The CDR3 has 16 residues. The CDR3 DNA reads TGTGCCAGCAATCCGGAACCGCGGGTCGGAGGGGAGCCCCAGCATTTT. Translating gives CASNPEPRVGGEPQHF.

This clone was seen once. The chain carries TRBV5-1 and TRBJ2-7, with a possible D match to TRBD2 (6 bases). The V and J ends lost 4 bases and 0 bases respectively, with 11 bases between them. The CDR3 is 14 residues long. CDR1 and CDR2 from the germline V gene are SGHRS and YFSETQ. The CDR3 protein is CASSNTGSSYEQYF. CDR3 DNA: TGCGCCAGCAGCAACACCGGGAGCTCCTACGAGCAGTACTTC.

This sequence joins TRBV7-2 and TRBJ1-2; 9 positions agree with TRBD1. In germline, CDR1 is SGHTA, CDR2 FQGNSA. Trimming at V came to 5 bases and at J to 6 bases, leaving 4 bases not matched to a gene. This CDR3 has 13 residues. The CDR3 region is CASSGDRVDGYTF. The CDR3 bases are TGTGCCAGCAGCGGGGACAGGGTAGATGGCTACACCTTC.

The sample holds one count of this clone. This chain joins TRBV27 and TRBJ2-1; TRBD2 agrees at 11 bases. Germline-derived CDR1 and CDR2 are MNHEY and SMNVEV (reference sequence). The CDR3 consists of 16 residues. V was clipped by 5 bases and J by 8 bases; unmatched bases: 11. DNA of the CDR3: TGTGCCAGCAGTACCCGACGGACTAGCGGGCCGGATGAGCAGTTCTTC. Translation gives CASSTRRTSGPDEQFF.

This clone was counted a single time. V is TRBV28 and J is TRBJ1-1; TRBD1 matches at 7 bases. Trimming took 3 bases from V and 4 from J; bases not matched to a gene: 5. The CDR3 loop spans 14 amino acids. Germline V gene data show CDR1 as MDHEN and CDR2 as SYDVKM. CDR3 DNA: TGTGCCAGCAGTTTTCAGGGACAGCCCACTGAAGCTTTCTTT. Translated, it gives CASSFQGQPTEAFF. Drawing the rest from reference TRBV28 and TRBJ1-1, the complete variable domain is DVKVTQSSRYLVKRTGEKVFLECVQDMDHENMFWYRQDPGLGLRLIYFSYDVKMKEKGDIPEGYSVSREKKERFSLILESASTNQTSMYLCASSFQGQPTEAFFGQGTRLTVV.